This TCR beta chain was identified in a study of blood T cells in healthy people across ages. Study as a whole: Capture via template switching afforded approximately one barcoded beta molecule per two T cells. Study-wide points: Considered underestimates were the diversity estimates obtained from one million T cells. Donor CMV infection status was unknown, possibly confounding age-related changes in expanded clonotypes.

It was with a sample-barcoded 5' primer and a J-beta primer mix that a second PCR of about 6 to 12 cycles was run. Through a template-switch adaptor with 12 random nucleotides, each cDNA molecule received a tag. TCRdb processed the 5' RACE reads anew with MiXCR; each CDR3 protein has one entry. This sample has hundreds of thousands of distinct CDR3 sequences, with around 50% found just once. Comment on this clonotype: Its specificity is unknown.

The CDR3 runs 15 residues. Trimming removed 6 bases from V and 2 bases from J, with 15 bases in between. The germline CDR1 and CDR2 sequences are SGHDT and YYEEEE. Input material: blood. The chain couples TRBV5-6 to TRBJ2-1, with D maybe TRBD1 (5 bases). The sequence was collected from a man aged 35 to 55 in good health. The CDR3 nucleotides read TGTGCCAGCACCCGGAAGGGGATCCCCTACAATGAGCAGTTCTTC. This gives the protein CASTRKGIPYNEQFF.